This section outlines one T cell receptor (beta chain) sequence together with its context. Its recognized antigen is unknown. Base qualities are not provided; no much larger clone lies one nucleotide away. The germline V gene provides CDR1 SGHNT and CDR2 YENEEA. The V end gives up 0 bases and the J end 11 bases, leaving 8 bases in the junction not matched to a gene. The CDR3, from cysteine to phenylalanine, totals 14 residues. CDR3 DNA only is kept here, 42 bases in frame from base 1. These data are taken from a study of blood T cell repertoires in COVID-19 (dated by TCRdb to the early 2020s). Regarding the complete study: Samples from collaborators originated in the United States, Italy and Spain and spanned both the acute and convalescent phases of COVID-19. The samples were drawn from the first 160 participants of the ongoing ImmuneRACE study and from 950 to 1,500 subjects provided by 6 global collaborators. The prospective study material was composed of cDNA or gDNA derived from T cells, B-cell-depleted T cells, or PBMCs. A de-identified subject ID, COVID-19 status, age in years and sex were almost always included in the sample metadata. The repertoires were released in a freely available public database meant as a resource for research on the immune response to SARS-CoV-2. Subjects who had been exposed to COVID-19, were actively infected with it, or had recovered from it provided the deeply sampled blood TCRbeta repertoires that made up the dataset. Where available, HLA class I and class II types were obtained from metadata supplied by the sample provider rather than from assay-based typing. The study at large found these results: How much clinical and demographic metadata was included differed by source and by participant, and the metadata was provided uncurated.

Collaborating institutions collected whole blood in K2EDTA tubes following their own protocols. For TCRbeta analysis, collaborators shipped samples as frozen whole blood, isolated PBMCs, or DNA extracted from either of those sample types. TCRbeta CDR3 regions were amplified from genomic DNA by means of the immunoSEQ Assay, a bias-controlled multiplex PCR. The published analysis was carried out like this. Nucleated cell counts per sample were estimated from amplification of reference gene primers within the assay. To quantify the absolute abundance of each unique TCRbeta CDR3 rearrangement, sequence reads were collapsed and filtered. For each sample, productive Simpson clonality was calculated by taking the square root of Simpson's diversity index across productive rearrangements. Drawn from immuneACCESS, this table holds only the in-frame rearrangements with V and J called that TCRdb kept. Clones are partly lost; checked studies trace under half to an unresolved V gene and leave the rest unexplained. The D gene and trimming were derived from the DNA, and the V and J assignments and clone size from that table. Here the sample has approximately 120,000 clones; roughly 88% occur a single time. The ten largest clones add up to roughly 5.4% of the sample.

In this chain, TRBV11-3 is recombined with TRBJ1-1, and 8 junctional nucleotides match TRBD1. This clonotype was obtained from a human donor in a cohort sampled during active COVID-19. The sample comprised peripheral blood. CDR3 loop: CASSLERTGFPAFF. The nucleotides are TGTGCCAGCAGCTTAGAGCGGACAGGGTTTCCGGCTTTCTTT.